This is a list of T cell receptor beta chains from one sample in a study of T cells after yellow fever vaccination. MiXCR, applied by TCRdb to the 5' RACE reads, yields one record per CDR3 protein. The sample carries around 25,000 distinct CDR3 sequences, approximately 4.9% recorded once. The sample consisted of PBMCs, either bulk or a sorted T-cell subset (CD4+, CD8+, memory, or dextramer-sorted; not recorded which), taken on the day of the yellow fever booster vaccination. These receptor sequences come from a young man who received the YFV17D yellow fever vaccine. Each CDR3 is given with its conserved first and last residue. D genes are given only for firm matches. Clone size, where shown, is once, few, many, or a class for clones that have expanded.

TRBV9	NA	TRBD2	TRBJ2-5	TGTGCCAGCAGCCCCGGGGGGGCAGTCTCCTTGGAGACCCAGTACTTC	CASSPGGAVSLETQYF
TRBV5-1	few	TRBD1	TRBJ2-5	TGCGCCAGCAGCTCCGGGACAGTAGAAGAGACCCAGTACTTC	CASSSGTVEETQYF
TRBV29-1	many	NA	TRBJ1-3	TGCAGCGTTGAAGTCGGGGGGCTTAACACCATATATTTT	CSVEVGGLNTIYF
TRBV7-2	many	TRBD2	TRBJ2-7	TGTGCCAGCAGCTTACAGCGGGGTTACGAGCAGTACTTC	CASSLQRGYEQYF
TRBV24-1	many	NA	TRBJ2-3	TGTGCCACCAGCGGTACACCCCCTACGCAGTATTTT	CATSGTPPTQYF
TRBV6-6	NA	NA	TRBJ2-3	TGTGCCAGCAGTTACACGCAGTTTGCAGATACGCAGTATTTT	CASSYTQFADTQYF
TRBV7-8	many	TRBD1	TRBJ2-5	TGTGCCAGCAGCTGGGACAGCCAAGAGACCCAGTACTTC	CASSWDSQETQYF
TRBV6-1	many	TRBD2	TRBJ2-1	TGTGCCAGCAGTGACCCAGGTGCGGGGGGGCAAGATGAGCAGTTCTTC	CASSDPGAGGQDEQFF
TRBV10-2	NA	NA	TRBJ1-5	TGCGCCAGCAGTAATCAGGGGTTAGGTCAGCCCCAGCATTTT	CASSNQGLGQPQHF
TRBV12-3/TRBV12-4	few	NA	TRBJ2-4	TGTGCCAGCAGTTTCAGAGGTTCCGCTATGACCCATTCTGACCGCCGAAACATTCAGTACTTC	CASSFRGSAMTHSDRRNIQYF
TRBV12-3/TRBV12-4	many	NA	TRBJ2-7	TGTGCCAGCAGTTTACGGAGTATCGGTTACGAGCAGTACTTC	CASSLRSIGYEQYF
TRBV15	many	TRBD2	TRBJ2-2	TGTGCCACAAGACTAGCGGGGAACACCGGGGAGCTGTTTTTT	CATRLAGNTGELFF
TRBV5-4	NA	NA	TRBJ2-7	TGTGCCAGCAGCTTGGAACACGCGAGCGAGCAGTACTTC	CASSLEHASEQYF
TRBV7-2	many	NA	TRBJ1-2	TGTGCCAGCAGCTTAGTGGCTGGGGGGCAAGTACTCGGCTACACCTTC	CASSLVAGGQVLGYTF
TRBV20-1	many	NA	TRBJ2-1	TGCAGTGCATCCCCCCGGGGGGCGTACAATGAGCAGTTCTTC	CSASPRGAYNEQFF
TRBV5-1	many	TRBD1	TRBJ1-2	TGCGCCAGCAGCTTGGTCGGTTCAGGGGGCTCTGGCTACACCTTC	CASSLVGSGGSGYTF
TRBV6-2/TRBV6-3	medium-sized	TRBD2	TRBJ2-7	TGTGCCAGCAGTTCCCTCACTAGCGGGGGGATTTCCTACGAGCAGTACTTC	CASSSLTSGGISYEQYF
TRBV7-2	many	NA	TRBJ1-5	TGTGCCAGCAACCAACAGGGAGGTTATCAGCCCCAGCATTTT	CASNQQGGYQPQHF
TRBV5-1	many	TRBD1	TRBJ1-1	TGCGCCAGCAGCGAGGCGGACAGGGGGGACACTGAAGCTTTCTTT	CASSEADRGDTEAFF
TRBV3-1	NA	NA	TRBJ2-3	TGTGCCAGCAGCCAGGATCATAGCACAGATACGCAGTATTTT	CASSQDHSTDTQYF
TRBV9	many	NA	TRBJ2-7	TGTGCCAGCAAGTACTGGGAGCAGTACTTC	CASKYWEQYF
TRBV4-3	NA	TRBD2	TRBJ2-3	TGCGCCAGCAGCCAAGATAGAAGCGGGGGGTCGAATACAGATACGCAGTATTTT	CASSQDRSGGSNTDTQYF
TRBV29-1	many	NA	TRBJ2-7	TGCAGCGCCACTCTGGGGCTACCGGACGAGCAGTACTTC	CSATLGLPDEQYF
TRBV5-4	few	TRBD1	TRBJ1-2	TGTGCCAGCAGCGTGTCCGGGACAGGCTATGGCTACACCTTC	CASSVSGTGYGYTF
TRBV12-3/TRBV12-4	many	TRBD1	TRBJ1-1	TGTGCCAGCAGCACGACAGGGTGGGACACTGAAGCTTTCTTT	CASSTTGWDTEAFF
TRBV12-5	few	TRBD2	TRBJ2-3	TGTGCTAGTCTTTTTAGCGGGGGGTATACAGATACGCAGTATTTT	CASLFSGGYTDTQYF
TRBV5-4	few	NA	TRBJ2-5	TGTGCCAGCAGTGGAGAGAACCAAGAGACCCAGTACTTC	CASSGENQETQYF
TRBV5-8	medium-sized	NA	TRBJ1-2	TGTGCCAGCAGCTTGTACGCAGGGCCAGGCTACACCTTC	CASSLYAGPGYTF
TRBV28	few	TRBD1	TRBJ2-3	TGTGCCAGCAGTTCCGGGACAGGCACAGATACGCAGTATTTT	CASSSGTGTDTQYF
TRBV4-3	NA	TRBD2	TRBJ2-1	TGCGCCAGCAGCCAAGATCTGGGGACTAGCGGTTACAATGAGCAGTTCTTC	CASSQDLGTSGYNEQFF
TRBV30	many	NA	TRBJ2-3	TGTGCCTGGAGGGGGCAACACGGGGGTAGCACAGATACGCAGTATTTT	CAWRGQHGGSTDTQYF
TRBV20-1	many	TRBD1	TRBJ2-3	TGCAGTGCTAAGGGACAGGGAGATGCAGATACGCAGTATTTT	CSAKGQGDADTQYF
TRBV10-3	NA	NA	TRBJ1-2	TGTGCCATCAGTGTGGGTGGTAGCTATGGCTACACCTTC	CAISVGGSYGYTF
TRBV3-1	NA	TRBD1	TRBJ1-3	TGTGCCAGCAGTCTGACAGGGGACGCTGGAAACACCATATATTTT	CASSLTGDAGNTIYF
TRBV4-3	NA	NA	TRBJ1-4	TGCGCCAGCAGCCAAGATACGGCAGGGAATGAAAAACTGTTTTTT	CASSQDTAGNEKLFF
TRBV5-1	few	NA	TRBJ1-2	TGCGCCAGCAGCCAAGGGACGGTAGTTGGCTACACCTTC	CASSQGTVVGYTF
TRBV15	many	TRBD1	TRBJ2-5	TGTGCCACACGACAGGGAATACAAGAGACCCAGTACTTC	CATRQGIQETQYF
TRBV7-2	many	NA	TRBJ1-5	TGTGCCAGCAGCTTTGGGGGTGGCCAGCCCCAGCATTTT	CASSFGGGQPQHF
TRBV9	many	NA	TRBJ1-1	TGTGCCAGCAGCGTATCCGGAATGAACACTGAAGCTTTCTTT	CASSVSGMNTEAFF
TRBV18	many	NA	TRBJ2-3	TGTGCCAGCTCACCTATTACTAGCAGCACAGATACGCAGTATTTT	CASSPITSSTDTQYF
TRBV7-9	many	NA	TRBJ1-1	TGTGCCAGCAGCTTAGCAGGGGTCTACACTGAAGCTTTCTTT	CASSLAGVYTEAFF
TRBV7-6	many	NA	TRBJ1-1	TGTGCCAGCAGCTCGCCAGGGGATGGAAACACTGAAGCTTTCTTT	CASSSPGDGNTEAFF
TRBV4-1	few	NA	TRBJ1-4	TGCGCCAGCAACGGAGTTGCAACTAATGAAAAACTGTTTTTT	CASNGVATNEKLFF
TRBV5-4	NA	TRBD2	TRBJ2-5	TGTGCCAGCAGCGCGGATGGACTAGCGGTTTCAGGAGAGACCCAGTACTTC	CASSADGLAVSGETQYF
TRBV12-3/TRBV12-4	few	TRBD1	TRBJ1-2	TGTGCCAGCAACTCCGGGACAGTTCTCTATGGCTACACCTTC	CASNSGTVLYGYTF
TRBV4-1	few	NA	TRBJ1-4	TGCGCCAGCAGCCAGGGTACAGGGACTAATGAAAAACTGTTTTTT	CASSQGTGTNEKLFF
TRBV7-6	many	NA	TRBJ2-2	TGTGCCAGCAGCCCCCCTATCGGCACCGGGGAGCTGTTTTTT	CASSPPIGTGELFF
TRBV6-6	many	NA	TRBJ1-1	TGTGCCAGCAGTTACGAGGAGCAAGCTTTCTTT	CASSYEEQAFF
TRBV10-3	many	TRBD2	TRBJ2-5	TGTGCCATCAGTCTGACCGGACTAGCGGGAAAAGAGACCCAGTACTTC	CAISLTGLAGKETQYF
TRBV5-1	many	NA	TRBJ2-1	TGCGCCAGCAGCTTGGGGGCCTTACTAGGCAATGAGCAGTTCTTC	CASSLGALLGNEQFF
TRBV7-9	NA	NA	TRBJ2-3	TGTGCCAGCAGGCAACGGGTCGGGCGGAGCACAGATACGCAGTATTTT	CASRQRVGRSTDTQYF
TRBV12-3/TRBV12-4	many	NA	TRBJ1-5	TGTGCCAGCAGTTTTCTGGGGCCGGGCAATCAGCCCCAGCATTTT	CASSFLGPGNQPQHF
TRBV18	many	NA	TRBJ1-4	TGTGCCAGCTCACCAATGGACAGCCCTAATGAAAAACTGTTTTTT	CASSPMDSPNEKLFF